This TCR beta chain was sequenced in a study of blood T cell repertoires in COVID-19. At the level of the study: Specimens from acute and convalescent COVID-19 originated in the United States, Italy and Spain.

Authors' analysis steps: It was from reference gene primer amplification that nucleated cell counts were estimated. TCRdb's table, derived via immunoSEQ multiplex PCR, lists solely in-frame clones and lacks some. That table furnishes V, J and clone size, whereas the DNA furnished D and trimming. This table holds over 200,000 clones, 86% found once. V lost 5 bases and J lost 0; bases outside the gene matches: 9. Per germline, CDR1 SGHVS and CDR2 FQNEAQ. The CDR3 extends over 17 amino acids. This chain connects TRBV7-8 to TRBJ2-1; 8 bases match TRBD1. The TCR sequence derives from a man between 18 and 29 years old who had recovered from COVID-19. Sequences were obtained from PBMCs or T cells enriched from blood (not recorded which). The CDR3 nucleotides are TGTGCCAGCAGCCGGACAGGGTCCGGGATCTCCTACAATGAGCAGTTCTTC. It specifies CASSRTGSGISYNEQFF.